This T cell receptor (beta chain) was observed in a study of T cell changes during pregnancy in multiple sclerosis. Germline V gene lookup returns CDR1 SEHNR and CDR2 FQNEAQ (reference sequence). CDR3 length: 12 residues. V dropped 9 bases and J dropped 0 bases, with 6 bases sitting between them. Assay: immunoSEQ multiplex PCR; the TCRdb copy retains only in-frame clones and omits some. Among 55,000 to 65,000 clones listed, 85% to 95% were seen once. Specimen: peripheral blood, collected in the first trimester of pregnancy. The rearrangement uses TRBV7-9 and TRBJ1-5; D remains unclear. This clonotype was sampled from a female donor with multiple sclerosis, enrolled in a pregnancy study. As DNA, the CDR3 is TGTGCCAGTCACAATAGCAATCAGCCCCAGCATTTT. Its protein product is CASHNSNQPQHF.